This T cell receptor beta chain comes out of a study of CD8+CD57+ T cells in acquired aplastic anemia. The wider study: Sorting CD4+ and CD8+ cells gave DNA averaging approximately 3 ug. Where healthy donors were concerned, CD4+ cells averaged around 11 million reads.

V dropped 4 bases and J dropped 1 base, with 8 bases sitting between them. The CDR3 totals 14 residues. Germline V gene lookup returns CDR1 MNHEY and CDR2 SMNVEV (reference sequence). Genomic DNA was employed as the template in profiling TCR beta VDJ and CDR3. TCRdb fed the reads into MiXCR, producing one record per CDR3 protein. The sample yields about 210,000 distinct CDR3 sequences, 34% seen once. About this clonotype itself: Its target is unknown.

Overall study results and limits: There were roughly 28 CD8+ CDR3 sequences that occurred in both patients and controls. Significance was not reached for CD8+ Simpson's diversity between patients and controls.

The material sequenced was sorted CD4+, CD8+, or CD8+CD57+ T cells (not recorded which) from PBMCs. The source is a human donor in good health, serving as a control. This chain uses TRBV27 with TRBJ2-1; D gene uncertain. In DNA form, the CDR3 reads TGTGCCAGCAGTTGGAGTCGGTCCTACAATGAGCAGTTCTTC. It encodes CASSWSRSYNEQFF.